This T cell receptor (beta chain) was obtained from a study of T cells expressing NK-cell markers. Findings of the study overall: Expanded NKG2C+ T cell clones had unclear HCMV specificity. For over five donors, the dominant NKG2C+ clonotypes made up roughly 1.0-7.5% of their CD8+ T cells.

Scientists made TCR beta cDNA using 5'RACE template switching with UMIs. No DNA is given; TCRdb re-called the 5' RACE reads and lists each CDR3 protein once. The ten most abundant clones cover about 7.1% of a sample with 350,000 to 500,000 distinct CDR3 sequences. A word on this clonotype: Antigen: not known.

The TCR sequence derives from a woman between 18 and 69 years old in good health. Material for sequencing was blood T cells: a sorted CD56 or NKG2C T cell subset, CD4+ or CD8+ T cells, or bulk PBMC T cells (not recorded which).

This CDR3 reads CASSYSDGAAYEQYF. This rearrangement joins TRBV6-2 or TRBV6-3 to TRBJ2-7; TCRdb's D call of TRBD1 is untestable without DNA. Germline values: CDR1 MNHEY, CDR2 SVGEGT. The CDR3 has 15 residues.